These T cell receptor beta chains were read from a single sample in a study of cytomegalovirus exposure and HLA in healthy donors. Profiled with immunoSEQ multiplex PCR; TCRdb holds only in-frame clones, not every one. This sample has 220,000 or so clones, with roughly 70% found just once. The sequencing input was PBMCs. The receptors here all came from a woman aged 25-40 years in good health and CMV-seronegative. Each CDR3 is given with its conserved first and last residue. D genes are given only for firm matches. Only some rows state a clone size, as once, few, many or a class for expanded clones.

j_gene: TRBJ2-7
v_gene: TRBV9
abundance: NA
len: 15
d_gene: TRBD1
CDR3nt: TGTGCCAGCAGCGCACCCGGGACAGGGGATCGCGAGCAGTACTTC
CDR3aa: CASSAPGTGDREQYF

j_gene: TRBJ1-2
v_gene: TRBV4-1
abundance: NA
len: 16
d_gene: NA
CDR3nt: TGCGCCAGCAGCCAAGACCGGGGACACTCTAACTATGGCTACACCTTC
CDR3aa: CASSQDRGHSNYGYTF

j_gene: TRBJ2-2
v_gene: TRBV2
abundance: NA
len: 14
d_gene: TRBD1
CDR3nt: TGTGCCAGCAGTGGACAGGGGGCGGCCGGGGAGCTGTTTTTT
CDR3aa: CASSGQGAAGELFF

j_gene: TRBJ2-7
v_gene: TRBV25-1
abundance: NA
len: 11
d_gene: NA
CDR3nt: TGTGCCAGCAGTGTAACAAGCGAGCAGTACTTC
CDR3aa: CASSVTSEQYF

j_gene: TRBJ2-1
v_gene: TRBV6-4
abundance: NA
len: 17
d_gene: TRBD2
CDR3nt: TGTGCCAGCAGTGGTGGGACTAGCGATACGGGGTACAATGAGCAGTTCTTC
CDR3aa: CASSGGTSDTGYNEQFF

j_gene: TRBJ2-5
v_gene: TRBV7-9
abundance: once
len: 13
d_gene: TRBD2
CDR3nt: TGTTCCAGCAGCTTTGGCGGGAGTCAGGCCCAGTACTTC
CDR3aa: CSSSFGGSQAQYF

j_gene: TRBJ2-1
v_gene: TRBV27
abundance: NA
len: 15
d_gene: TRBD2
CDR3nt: TGTGCCAGCACCCAAGGGACTAGCGGGACCAATGAGCAGTTCTTC
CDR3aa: CASTQGTSGTNEQFF

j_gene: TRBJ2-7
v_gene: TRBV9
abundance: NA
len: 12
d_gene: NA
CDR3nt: TGTGCCAGCAGCGTAGGAGGCAGCGAGCAGTACTTC
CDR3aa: CASSVGGSEQYF

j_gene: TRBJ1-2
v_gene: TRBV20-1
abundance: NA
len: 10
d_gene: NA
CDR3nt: TGCAGTGCAGCAGGGAATGGCTACACCTTC
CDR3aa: CSAAGNGYTF

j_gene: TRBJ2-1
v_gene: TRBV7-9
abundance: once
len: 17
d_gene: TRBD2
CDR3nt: TGTTCCAGCAGCCCCCGGACTAGCGGGAGATGGTACAATGAGCAGTTCTTC
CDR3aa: CSSSPRTSGRWYNEQFF

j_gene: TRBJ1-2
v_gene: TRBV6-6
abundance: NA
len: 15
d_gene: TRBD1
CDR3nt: TGTGCCAGCAGTTACTCCGGACAGGAGAACTATGGCTACACCTTC
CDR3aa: CASSYSGQENYGYTF

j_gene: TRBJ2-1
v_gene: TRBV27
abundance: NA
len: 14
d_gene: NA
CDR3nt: TGTGCCAGCAGTTCGAGCGGTTCCTACAATGAGCAGTTCTTC
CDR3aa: CASSSSGSYNEQFF

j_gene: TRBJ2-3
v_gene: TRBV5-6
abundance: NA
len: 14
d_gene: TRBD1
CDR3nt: TGTGCCAGCAGCACCCTAAGCATAAGGACAGGGCAGTATTTT
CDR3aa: CASSTLSIRTGQYF

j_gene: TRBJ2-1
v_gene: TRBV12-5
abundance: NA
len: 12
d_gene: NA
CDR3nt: TGTGCTAGTGGTTTAGTAGTAGTCGAGCAGTTCTTC
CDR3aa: CASGLVVVEQFF

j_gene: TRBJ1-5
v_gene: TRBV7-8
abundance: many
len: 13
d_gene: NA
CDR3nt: TGTGCCAGCAGCTTTCAGGGCAATCAGCCCCAGCATTTT
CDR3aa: CASSFQGNQPQHF

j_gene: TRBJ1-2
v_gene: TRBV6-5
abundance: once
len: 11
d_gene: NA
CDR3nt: TGTGCCAGCAGACGGGACACTGATTTAACCTTC
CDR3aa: CASRRDTDLTF

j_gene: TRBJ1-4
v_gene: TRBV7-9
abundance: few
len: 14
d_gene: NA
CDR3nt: TGTGCCAGCAGCTTACGGGGGACTAATGAAAAACTGTTTTTT
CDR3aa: CASSLRGTNEKLFF

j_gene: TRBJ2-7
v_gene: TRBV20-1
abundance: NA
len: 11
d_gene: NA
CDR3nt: TGCAGTGCTATACAGCTTTACGAGCAGTACTTC
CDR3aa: CSAIQLYEQYF

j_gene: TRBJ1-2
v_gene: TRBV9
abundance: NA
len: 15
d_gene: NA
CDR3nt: TGTGCCAGCAGCGTAAGAGGCCAGGGTGTTAGCGGCTACACCTTC
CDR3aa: CASSVRGQGVSGYTF

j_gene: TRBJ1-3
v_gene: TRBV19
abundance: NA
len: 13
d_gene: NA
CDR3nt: TGTGCCAGTAGCGCTTCAGGGGGAAACACCATATATTTT
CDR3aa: CASSASGGNTIYF

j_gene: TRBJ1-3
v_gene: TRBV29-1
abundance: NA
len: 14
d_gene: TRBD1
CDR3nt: TGCAGCGTTGTACAGGGGAGCCCTGGGAACACCATATATTTT
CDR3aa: CSVVQGSPGNTIYF

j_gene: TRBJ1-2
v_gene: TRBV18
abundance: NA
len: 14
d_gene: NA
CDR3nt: TGTGCCAGCCGCGACAGCTTAGCTAACTATGGCTACACCTTC
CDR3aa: CASRDSLANYGYTF

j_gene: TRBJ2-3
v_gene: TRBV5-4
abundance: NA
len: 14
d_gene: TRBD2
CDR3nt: TGTGCCAGCAGCTACCCGGGACTAGCCGATACGCAGTATTTT
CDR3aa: CASSYPGLADTQYF

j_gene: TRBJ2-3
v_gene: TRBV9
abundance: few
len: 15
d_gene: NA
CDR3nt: TGTGCCAGCAGCCCCGGGATTCGGGGCACAGATACGCAGTATTTT
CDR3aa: CASSPGIRGTDTQYF

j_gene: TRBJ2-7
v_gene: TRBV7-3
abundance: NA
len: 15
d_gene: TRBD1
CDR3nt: TGTGCCAGCAGTTTAGGGACAGGGGGCATCTACGAGCAGTACTTC
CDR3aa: CASSLGTGGIYEQYF

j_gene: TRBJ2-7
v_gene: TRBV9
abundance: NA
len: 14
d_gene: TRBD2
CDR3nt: TGTGCCAGCAGCGTCGGGCGGGAGTCTGCCGAGCAGTACTTC
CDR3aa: CASSVGRESAEQYF

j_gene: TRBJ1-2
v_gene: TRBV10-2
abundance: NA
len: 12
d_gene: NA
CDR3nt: TGCGCCAGCAGTGAGTCTAGGGGTGGCTACACCTTC
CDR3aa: CASSESRGGYTF

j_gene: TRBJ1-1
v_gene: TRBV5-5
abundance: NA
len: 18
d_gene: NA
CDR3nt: TGTGCCAGCAGCCAGGCTAACTCCTACCCAATCCCGAACACTGAAGCTTTCTTT
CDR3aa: CASSQANSYPIPNTEAFF

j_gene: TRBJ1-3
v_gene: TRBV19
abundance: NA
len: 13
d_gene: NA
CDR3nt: TGTGCCAGTACAGGGCCTGGTGGAAACACCATATATTTT
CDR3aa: CASTGPGGNTIYF